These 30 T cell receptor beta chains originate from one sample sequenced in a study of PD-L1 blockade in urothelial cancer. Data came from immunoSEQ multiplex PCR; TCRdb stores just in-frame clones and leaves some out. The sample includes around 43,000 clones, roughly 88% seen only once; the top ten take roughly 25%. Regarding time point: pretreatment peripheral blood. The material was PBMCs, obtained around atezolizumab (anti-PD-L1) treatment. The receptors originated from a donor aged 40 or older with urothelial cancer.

CDR3 sequence reads: CASSLGLADVSYNEQFF. Here the CDR3 DNA reads TGTGCCAGCAGCTTAGGTCTAGCGGACGTCTCCTACAATGAGCAGTTCTTC. The genes are TRBV7-6 and TRBJ2-1; 7 bases align to TRBD2. The CDR3 extends over 17 amino acids. CDR1 is SGHVS, CDR2 FNYEAQ, per germline. J gave up 0 bases and V 1 base, and 6 bases lay outside the gene matches. The variable domain in full, with the rest retrieved from reference TRBV7-6 and TRBJ2-1, is GAGVSQSPRYKVTKRGQDVALRCDPISGHVSLYWYRQALGQGPEFLTYFNYEAQQDKSGLPNDRFSAERPEGSISTLTIQRTEQRDSAMYRCASSLGLADVSYNEQFFGPGTRLTVL.

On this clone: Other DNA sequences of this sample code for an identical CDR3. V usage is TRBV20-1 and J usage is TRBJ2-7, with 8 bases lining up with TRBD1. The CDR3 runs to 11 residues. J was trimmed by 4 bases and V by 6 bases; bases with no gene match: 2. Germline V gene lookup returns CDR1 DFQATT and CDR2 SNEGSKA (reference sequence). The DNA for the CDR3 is TGCAGTGCGAGGACAGGGTACGAGCAGTACTTC. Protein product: CSARTGYEQYF.

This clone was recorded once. CDR3 sequence: CASRPGTSGGGTQYF. The DNA of the CDR3 is TGTGCCAGCAGGCCCGGGACTAGCGGGGGGGGGACCCAGTACTTC. The V and J genes are TRBV6-5 and TRBJ2-5; 16 bases map to TRBD2. The CDR3 totals 15 residues. Germline V gene data show CDR1 as MNHEY and CDR2 as SVGAGI. The junction had 5 bases not matched to a gene; V was cut back by 6 bases and J by 7 bases.

In nucleotides, the CDR3 is TGTGCCAGTAGTTCAAATACAGGGGGCGGTCAGCCCCAGCATTTT. Translated, it gives CASSSNTGGGQPQHF. The rearrangement joins TRBV19 to TRBJ1-5; 9 bases are shared with TRBD1. Germline CDR1 and CDR2: LNHDA and SQIVND (reference sequence). The CDR3 is 15 residues long. V was pared by 5 bases and J by 6 bases, with 8 bases of the junction left unmatched.

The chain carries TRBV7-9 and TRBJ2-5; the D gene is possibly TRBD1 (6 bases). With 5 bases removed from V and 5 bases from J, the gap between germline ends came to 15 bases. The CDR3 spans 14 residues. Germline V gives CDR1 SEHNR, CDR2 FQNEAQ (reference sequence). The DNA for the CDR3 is TGTGCCAGCAGCCCGACAGGTACCGGGGAGACCCAGTACTTC. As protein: CASSPTGTGETQYF.

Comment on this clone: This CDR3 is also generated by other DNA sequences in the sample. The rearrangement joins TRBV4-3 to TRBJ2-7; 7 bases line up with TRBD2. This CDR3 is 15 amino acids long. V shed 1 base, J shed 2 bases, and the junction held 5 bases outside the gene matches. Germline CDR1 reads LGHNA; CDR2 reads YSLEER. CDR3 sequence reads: CASSQGVAGPYEQYF. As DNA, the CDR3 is TGCGCCAGCAGCCAAGGAGTAGCGGGCCCCTACGAGCAGTACTTC.

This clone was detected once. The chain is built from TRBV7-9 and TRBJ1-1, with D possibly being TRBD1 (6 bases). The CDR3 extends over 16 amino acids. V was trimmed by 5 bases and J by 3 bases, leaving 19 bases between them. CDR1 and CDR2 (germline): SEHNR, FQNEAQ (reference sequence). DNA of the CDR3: TGTGCCAGCAGCCCTGGGGGGGCGGGCCGGGACACTGAAGCTTTCTTT. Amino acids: CASSPGGAGRDTEAFF.

The chain's CDR3 is CASSYGASTGGDEQFF. In nucleotides, the CDR3 is TGTGCCAGCAGTTACGGGGCTTCTACGGGAGGAGATGAGCAGTTCTTC. The chain joins TRBV6-5 to TRBJ2-1; 7 nucleotides agree with TRBD2. Germline V lookup: CDR1 MNHEY, CDR2 SVGAGI. V lost 2 bases and J lost 8; bases outside the gene matches: 12. The CDR3 contains 16 residues.

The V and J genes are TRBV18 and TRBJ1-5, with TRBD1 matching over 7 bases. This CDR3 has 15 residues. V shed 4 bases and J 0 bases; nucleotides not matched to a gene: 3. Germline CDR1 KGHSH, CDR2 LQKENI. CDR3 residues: CASSLGQYSNQPQHF. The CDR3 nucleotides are TGTGCCAGCTCACTGGGACAGTATAGCAATCAGCCCCAGCATTTT.

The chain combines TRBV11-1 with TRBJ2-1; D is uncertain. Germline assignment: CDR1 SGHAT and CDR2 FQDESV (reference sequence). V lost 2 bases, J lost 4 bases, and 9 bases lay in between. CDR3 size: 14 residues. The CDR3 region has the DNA TGTGCCAGCAGCTTACACGGAGCATACAATGAGCAGTTCTTC. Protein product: CASSLHGAYNEQFF. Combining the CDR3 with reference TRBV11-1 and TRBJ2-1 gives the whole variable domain EAEVAQSPRYKITEKSQAVAFWCDPISGHATLYWYRQILGQGPELLVQFQDESVVDDSQLPKDRFSAERLKGVDSTLKIQPAELGDSAMYLCASSLHGAYNEQFFGPGTRLTVL.

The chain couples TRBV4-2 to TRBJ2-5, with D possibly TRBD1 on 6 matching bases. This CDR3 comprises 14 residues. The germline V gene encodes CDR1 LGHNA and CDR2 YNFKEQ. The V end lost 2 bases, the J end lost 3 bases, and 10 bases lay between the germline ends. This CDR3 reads CASSQRTEKETQYF. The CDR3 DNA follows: TGTGCCAGCAGCCAAAGGACAGAAAAAGAGACCCAGTACTTC.

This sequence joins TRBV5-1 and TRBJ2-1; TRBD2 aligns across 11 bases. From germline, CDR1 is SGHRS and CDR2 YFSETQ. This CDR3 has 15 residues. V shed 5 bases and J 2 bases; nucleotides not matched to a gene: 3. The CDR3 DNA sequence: TGCGCCAGCAGACTAGCGGGAGCGGCCTACAATGAGCAGTTCTTC. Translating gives CASRLAGAAYNEQFF.

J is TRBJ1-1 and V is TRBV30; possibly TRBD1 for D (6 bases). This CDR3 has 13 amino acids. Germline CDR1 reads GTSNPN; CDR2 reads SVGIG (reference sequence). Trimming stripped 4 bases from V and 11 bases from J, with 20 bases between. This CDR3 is CAWTRGGAVQAFF. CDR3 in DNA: TGTGCCTGGACCCGTGGGGGCGCGGTACAGGCTTTCTTT.

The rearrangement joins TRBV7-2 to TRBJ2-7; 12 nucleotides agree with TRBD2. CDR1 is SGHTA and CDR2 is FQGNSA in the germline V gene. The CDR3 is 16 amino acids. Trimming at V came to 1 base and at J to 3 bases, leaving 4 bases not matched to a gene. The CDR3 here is CASSLVPSGRGYEQYF. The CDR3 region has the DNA TGTGCCAGCAGCTTAGTGCCTAGCGGGAGGGGCTACGAGCAGTACTTC.

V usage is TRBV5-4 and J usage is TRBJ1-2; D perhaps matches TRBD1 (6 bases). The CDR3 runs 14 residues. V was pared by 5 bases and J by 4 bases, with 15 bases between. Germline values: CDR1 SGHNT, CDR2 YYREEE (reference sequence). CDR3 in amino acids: CASRYRDGGYGYTF. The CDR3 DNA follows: TGTGCCAGCAGATACAGGGACGGTGGCTATGGCTACACCTTC.

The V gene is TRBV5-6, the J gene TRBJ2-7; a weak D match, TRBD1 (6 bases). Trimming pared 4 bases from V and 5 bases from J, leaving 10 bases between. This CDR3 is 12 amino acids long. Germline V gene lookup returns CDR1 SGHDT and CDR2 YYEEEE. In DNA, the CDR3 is TGTGCCAGCAGCCAGGGGCCCAACGAGCAGTACTTC. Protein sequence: CASSQGPNEQYF.

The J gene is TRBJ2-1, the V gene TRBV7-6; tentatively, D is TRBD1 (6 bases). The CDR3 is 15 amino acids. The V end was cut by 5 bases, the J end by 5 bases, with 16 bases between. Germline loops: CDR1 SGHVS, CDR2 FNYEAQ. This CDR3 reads CASSPRTEMNNEQFF. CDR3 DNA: TGTGCCAGCAGCCCCAGGACAGAAATGAACAATGAGCAGTTCTTC. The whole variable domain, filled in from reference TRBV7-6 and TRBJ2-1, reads GAGVSQSPRYKVTKRGQDVALRCDPISGHVSLYWYRQALGQGPEFLTYFNYEAQQDKSGLPNDRFSAERPEGSISTLTIQRTEQRDSAMYRCASSPRTEMNNEQFFGPGTRLTVL.

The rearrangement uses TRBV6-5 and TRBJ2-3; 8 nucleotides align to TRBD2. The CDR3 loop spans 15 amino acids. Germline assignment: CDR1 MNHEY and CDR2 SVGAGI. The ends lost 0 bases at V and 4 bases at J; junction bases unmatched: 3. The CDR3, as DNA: TGTGCCAGCAGTTACTCTCTAGCGGGCCCAGATACGCAGTATTTT. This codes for CASSYSLAGPDTQYF.

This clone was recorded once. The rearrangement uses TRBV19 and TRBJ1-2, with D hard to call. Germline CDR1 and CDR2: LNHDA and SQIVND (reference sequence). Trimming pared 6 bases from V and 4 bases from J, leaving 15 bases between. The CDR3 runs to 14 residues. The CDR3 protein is CASSHLAGRYGYTF. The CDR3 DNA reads TGTGCCAGTAGCCATCTGGCGGGCCGCTATGGCTACACCTTC.

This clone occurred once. This CDR3 is CAWRPLSTSLLYF. The DNA of the CDR3 is TGTGCCTGGAGGCCCCTGTCGACTAGCCTCCTCTATTTT. V gene TRBV30 combines with J gene TRBJ2-3; 7 nucleotides match TRBD2. There are 13 residues in the CDR3. Germline loops: CDR1 GTSNPN, CDR2 SVGIG (reference sequence). V shed 3 bases, J shed 15 bases, and the junction held 15 bases outside the gene matches.

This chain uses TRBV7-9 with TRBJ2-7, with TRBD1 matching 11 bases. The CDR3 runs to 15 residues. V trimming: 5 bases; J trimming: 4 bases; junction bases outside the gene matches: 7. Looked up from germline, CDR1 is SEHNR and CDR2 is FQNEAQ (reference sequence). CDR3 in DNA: TGTGCCAGCAGCATCCCCGGGACAGGGGGGTACGAGCAGTACTTC. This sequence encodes CASSIPGTGGYEQYF.

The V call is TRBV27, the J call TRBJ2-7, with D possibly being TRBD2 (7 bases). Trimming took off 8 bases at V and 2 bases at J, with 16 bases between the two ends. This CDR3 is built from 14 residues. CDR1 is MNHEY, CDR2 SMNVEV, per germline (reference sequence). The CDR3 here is CASLGGPFPYEQYF. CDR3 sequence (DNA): TGTGCCAGCCTGGGGGGGCCCTTTCCCTACGAGCAGTACTTC.

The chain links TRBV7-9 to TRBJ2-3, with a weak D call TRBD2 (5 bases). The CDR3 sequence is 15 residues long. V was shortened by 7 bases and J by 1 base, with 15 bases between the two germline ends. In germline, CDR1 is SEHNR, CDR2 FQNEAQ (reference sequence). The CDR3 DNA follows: TGTGCCAGCACCTCCGGACTCAGCGGCACAGATACGCAGTATTTT. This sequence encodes CASTSGLSGTDTQYF.

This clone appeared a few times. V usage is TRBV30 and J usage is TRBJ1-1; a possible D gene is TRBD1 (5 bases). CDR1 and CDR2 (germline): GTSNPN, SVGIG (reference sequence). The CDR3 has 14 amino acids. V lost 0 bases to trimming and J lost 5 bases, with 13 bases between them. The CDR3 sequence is CAWSVGAGGTEAFF. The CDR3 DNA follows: TGTGCCTGGAGTGTAGGGGCGGGGGGTACTGAAGCTTTCTTT. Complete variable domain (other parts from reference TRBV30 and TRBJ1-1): SQTIHQWPATLVQPVGSPLSLECTVEGTSNPNLYWYRQAAGRGLQLLFYSVGIGQISSEVPQNLSASRPQDRQFILSSKKLLLSDSGFYLCAWSVGAGGTEAFFGQGTRLTVV.

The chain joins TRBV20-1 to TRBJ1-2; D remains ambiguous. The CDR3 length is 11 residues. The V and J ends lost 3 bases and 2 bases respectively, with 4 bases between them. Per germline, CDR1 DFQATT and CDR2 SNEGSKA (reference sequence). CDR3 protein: CSASPNYGYTF. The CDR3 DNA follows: TGCAGTGCTAGTCCAAACTATGGCTACACCTTC.

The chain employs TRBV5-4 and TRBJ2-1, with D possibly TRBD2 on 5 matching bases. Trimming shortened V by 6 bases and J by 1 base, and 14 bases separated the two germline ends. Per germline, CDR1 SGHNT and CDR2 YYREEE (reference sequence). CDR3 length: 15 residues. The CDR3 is CASKPPSGSYNEQFF. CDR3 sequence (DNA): TGTGCCAGCAAACCCCCTTCGGGGTCCTACAATGAGCAGTTCTTC.

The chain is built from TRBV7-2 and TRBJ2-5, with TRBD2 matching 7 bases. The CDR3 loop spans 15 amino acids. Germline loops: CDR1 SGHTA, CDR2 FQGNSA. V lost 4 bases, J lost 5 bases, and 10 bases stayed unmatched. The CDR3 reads CASSSLGGRAETQYF. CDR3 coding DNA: TGTGCCAGCAGCTCCCTGGGGGGGAGGGCTGAGACCCAGTACTTC.

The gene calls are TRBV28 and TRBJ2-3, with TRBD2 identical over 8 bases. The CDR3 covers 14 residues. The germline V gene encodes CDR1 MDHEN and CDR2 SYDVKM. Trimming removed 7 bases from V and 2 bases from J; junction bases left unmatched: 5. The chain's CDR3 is CASTASGLTDTQYF. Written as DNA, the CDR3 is TGTGCCAGCACGGCTAGCGGGCTCACAGATACGCAGTATTTT. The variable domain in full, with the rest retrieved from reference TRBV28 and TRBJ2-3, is DVKVTQSSRYLVKRTGEKVFLECVQDMDHENMFWYRQDPGLGLRLIYFSYDVKMKEKGDIPEGYSVSREKKERFSLILESASTNQTSMYLCASTASGLTDTQYFGPGTRLTVL.

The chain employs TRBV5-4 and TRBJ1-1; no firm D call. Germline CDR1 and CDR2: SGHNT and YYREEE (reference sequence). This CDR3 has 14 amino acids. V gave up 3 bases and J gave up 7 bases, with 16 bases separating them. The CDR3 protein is CASSSTGSRNEAFF. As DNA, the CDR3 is TGTGCCAGCAGCTCGACCGGGAGCAGGAATGAAGCTTTCTTT.

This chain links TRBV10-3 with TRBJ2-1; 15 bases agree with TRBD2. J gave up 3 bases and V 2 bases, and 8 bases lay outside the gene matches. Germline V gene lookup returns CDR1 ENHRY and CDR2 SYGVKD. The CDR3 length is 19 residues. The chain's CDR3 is CAISERGTSGRKGYNEQFF. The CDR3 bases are TGTGCCATCAGTGAGAGGGGGACTAGCGGGAGGAAGGGCTACAATGAGCAGTTCTTC.